The clone carrying this T cell receptor beta chain turned up a few times. Its specificity is not known. This sample is part of a study of T-cell reconstitution after alpha-beta-depleted transplantation in children. The CDR3 runs 15 residues. The germline CDR1 and CDR2 sequences are SGDLS and YYNGEE. Trimming took off 4 bases at V and 0 bases at J, with 10 bases between the two ends. For TCRbeta, the library was prepared with unique molecular identifiers. TCRdb passed the PCR reads through MiXCR, listing each CDR3 protein once. The data contain hundreds of thousands of distinct CDR3 sequences, roughly 23% of them singletons. Whole-study findings and limits: T-cell counts and diversity at one year following transplant were attributed mainly to newly produced T cells. About two months after transplant, alpha-beta T cells reportedly came from several hundred expanded graft clones.

This TCR was recovered from a boy under two years old who had a stem cell transplant for acute myeloid leukemia, so the T cells may come from the graft donor. The sequences come from PBMCs, mostly from graft donor cells, collected 360 days after TCRalphabeta/CD19-depleted stem cell transplant. This rearrangement joins TRBV9 to TRBJ2-2; D gene ambiguous. CDR3 in DNA: TGTGCCAGCAGCCCCCGGGCCACGAACACCGGGGAGCTGTTTTTT. Translation: CASSPRATNTGELFF.